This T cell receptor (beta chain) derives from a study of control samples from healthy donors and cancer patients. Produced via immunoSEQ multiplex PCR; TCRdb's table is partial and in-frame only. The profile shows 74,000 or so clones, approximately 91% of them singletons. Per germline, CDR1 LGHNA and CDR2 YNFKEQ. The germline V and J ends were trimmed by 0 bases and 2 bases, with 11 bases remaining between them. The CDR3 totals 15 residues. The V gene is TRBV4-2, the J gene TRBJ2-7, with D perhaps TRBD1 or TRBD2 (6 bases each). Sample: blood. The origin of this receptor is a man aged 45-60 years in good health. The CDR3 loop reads CASSQDRGPTYEQYF. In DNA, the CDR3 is TGTGCCAGCAGCCAAGATCGGGGGCCAACCTACGAGCAGTACTTC.